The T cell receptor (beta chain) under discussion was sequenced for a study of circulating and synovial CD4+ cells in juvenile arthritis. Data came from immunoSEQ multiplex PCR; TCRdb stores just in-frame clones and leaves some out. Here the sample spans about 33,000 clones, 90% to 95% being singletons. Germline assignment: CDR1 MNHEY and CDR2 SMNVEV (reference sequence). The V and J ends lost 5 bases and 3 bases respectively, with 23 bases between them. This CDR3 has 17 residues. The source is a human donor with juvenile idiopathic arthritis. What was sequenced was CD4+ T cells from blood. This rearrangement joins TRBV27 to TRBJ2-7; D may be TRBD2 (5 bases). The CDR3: CASSREGGGTKVYEQYF. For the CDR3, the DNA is TGTGCCAGCAGTCGAGAGGGCGGCGGAACGAAAGTCTACGAGCAGTACTTC.